This T cell receptor beta chain emerged from a study of T cell responses to AZD1222 COVID-19 vaccine. Data came from immunoSEQ multiplex PCR; TCRdb stores just in-frame clones and leaves some out. The sample lists about 180,000 clones, around 93% occurring once. In germline, CDR1 is SGHDN, CDR2 FVKESK. CDR3 size: 11 residues. V lost 3 bases and J 7 bases, leaving 6 bases between the germline ends. This clone appeared once. This chain joins TRBV14 and TRBJ1-1; D not certain. Sequenced here: peripheral blood, sampled 28 days after the second dose of the MenACWY control vaccine. The receptor comes from an adult who received the MenACWY meningococcal vaccine as a control. The CDR3 bases are TGTGCCAGCAGCCAGTGGGGTGAAGCTTTCTTT. This encodes CASSQWGEAFF.